A single sample gave rise to the 13 T cell receptor beta chains below, sequenced in a study of regulatory T cells in long-lasting Graves disease. The sample's time point: newly diagnosed GD, antithyroid drugs for less than 3 months. PBMC-extracted RNA yielded the TCR library. Combining iRepertoire HTBI primers with Arm-PCR of CDR3 regions, the authors built TCR beta libraries. TCRdb ran MiXCR on the multiplex PCR reads and lists one entry per CDR3 protein. The table includes roughly 420,000 distinct CDR3 sequences, about 17% detected once. The same sample was also studied in work on T cells in Graves' hyperthyroidism and ophthalmopathy.

The sequencing here drew on peripheral blood mononuclear cells (PBMCs), taken at new diagnosis, from a patient treated with antithyroid drugs. These receptors were collected from a woman in her twenties or thirties with Graves disease.

This clonotype came up many times. This sequence joins TRBV11-2 and TRBJ2-1; D unclear. The CDR3 runs 14 residues. Between the trimmed V and J ends, which lost 3 bases and 7 bases, there was a span of 13 bases. The germline CDR1 and CDR2 sequences are SGHAT and FQNNGV. CDR3 in DNA: TGTGCCAGCAGCTTCCGAGGTGGTGGGAATGAGCAGTTCTTC. Its translation: CASSFRGGGNEQFF.

This chain uses TRBV6-2 or TRBV6-3 with TRBJ1-3, with 7 bases that match TRBD1. Germline assignment: CDR1 MNHEY and CDR2 SVGEGT. The CDR3 consists of 15 residues. Trimming removed 5 bases from V and 0 bases from J; junction bases left unmatched: 4. The CDR3 DNA reads as TGTGCCAGCAGTCGGGACAGTGACTCTGGAAACACCATATATTTT. Translated, it gives CASSRDSDSGNTIYF.

This clonotype was seen ten or more times. This chain joins TRBV11-2 and TRBJ2-1, with no clear D. The CDR3 spans 15 residues. The V end was cut by 1 base, the J end by 7 bases, with 14 bases between. CDR1 SGHAT and CDR2 FQNNGV come from the germline V gene. CDR3 protein: CASSLGLERLNEQFF. The DNA of the CDR3 is TGTGCCAGCAGCTTAGGTCTAGAGAGGTTGAATGAGCAGTTCTTC.

This clonotype was observed a handful of times. V is TRBV5-1 and J is TRBJ1-1; D may be TRBD1 (6 bases). Germline CDR1 is SGHRS and CDR2 is YFSETQ. The V and J ends lost 4 bases and 4 bases respectively, with 17 bases between them. The CDR3 loop spans 15 amino acids. The CDR3 sequence is CASSTSGAGGTEAFF. Here the CDR3 DNA reads TGCGCCAGCAGCACGTCAGGGGCCGGGGGCACTGAAGCTTTCTTT.

This clonotype was found a few times. The V and J genes are TRBV19 and TRBJ1-1, with 7 bases lining up with TRBD1. Germline CDR1 is LNHDA and CDR2 is SQIVND (reference sequence). With 8 bases clipped from V and 3 bases from J, the junction kept 6 bases outside the gene matches. The CDR3 contains 13 residues. The CDR3 protein is CASSNRGYTEAFF. In DNA form, the CDR3 reads TGTGCCAGTTCTAACAGGGGATACACTGAAGCTTTCTTT.

This clonotype showed up many times. This chain uses TRBV18 with TRBJ2-1; 12 nucleotides align to TRBD2. Germline assignment: CDR1 KGHSH and CDR2 LQKENI. V shed 6 bases and J 6 bases; nucleotides not matched to a gene: 6. The CDR3 length is 15 residues. This CDR3 reads CASSPTSGSGNEQFF. The CDR3 DNA follows: TGTGCCAGCTCGCCGACTAGCGGGAGTGGCAATGAGCAGTTCTTC.

The CDR3 bases are TGTGCCAGCAGTTTAGCCGGGACAGGGGGCCAGCCCCAGCATTTT. It yields the protein CASSLAGTGGQPQHF. The chain recombines TRBV28 with TRBJ1-5, with 12 bases aligning to TRBD1. The CDR3 spans 15 residues. Germline loops: CDR1 MDHEN, CDR2 SYDVKM. The J segment lost 7 bases and the V segment lost 2 bases, leaving 3 bases of the junction unmatched. The full variable domain, rest sourced from reference TRBV28 and TRBJ1-5, is DVKVTQSSRYLVKRTGEKVFLECVQDMDHENMFWYRQDPGLGLRLIYFSYDVKMKEKGDIPEGYSVSREKKERFSLILESASTNQTSMYLCASSLAGTGGQPQHFGDGTRLSIL.

This chain links TRBV4-3 with TRBJ2-4; TRBD2 agrees at 9 bases. V was pared by 0 bases and J by 1 base, with 13 bases of the junction left unmatched. The CDR3 totals 20 residues. CDR1 is LGHNA and CDR2 is YSLEER in the germline V gene. The DNA of the CDR3 is TGCGCCAGCAGCCAAGATCCCCCAGCGGGAGGTCGAGGGGCCAAAAACATTCAGTACTTC. It yields the protein CASSQDPPAGGRGAKNIQYF.

At least ten counts were recorded for this clonotype. The J gene is TRBJ2-7, the V gene TRBV28; TRBD2 is a possible D gene (6 bases). This CDR3 has 15 residues. From germline, CDR1 is MDHEN and CDR2 SYDVKM. V was trimmed by 5 bases and J by 7 bases, leaving 21 bases between them. The CDR3 here is CASSTPGDLAREQYF. Here the CDR3 DNA reads TGTGCCAGCAGTACTCCTGGGGACTTGGCGAGGGAGCAGTACTTC.

This clonotype was picked up one time. A far larger clone differs by one base, so this is likely a read error. V gene TRBV7-9 combines with J gene TRBJ1-1; D is ambiguous. CDR1 SEHNR and CDR2 FQNEAQ come from the germline V gene (reference sequence). The CDR3 runs to 15 residues. CDR3 in DNA: TGTGCCAGCGGCTTAGAGGCGGGGATGAACACTGAAGCTTTCTTT. Amino acid sequence: CASGLEAGMNTEAFF.

The chain employs TRBV20-1 and TRBJ2-5, with TRBD2 matching over 11 bases. The germline CDR1 and CDR2 sequences are DFQATT and SNEGSKA (reference sequence). Trimming removed 4 bases from V and 5 bases from J; junction bases left unmatched: 3. The CDR3 has 13 residues. CDR3 region: CSAKRTSGETQYF. The CDR3, as DNA: TGCAGTGCTAAGCGGACTAGCGGGGAGACCCAGTACTTC.

This clonotype was detected ten times or more. J is TRBJ2-2 and V is TRBV30, with a possible D match to TRBD2 (5 bases). Germline-derived CDR1 and CDR2 are GTSNPN and SVGIG (reference sequence). V lost 2 bases to trimming and J lost 6 bases, with 10 bases between them. The CDR3 consists of 13 residues. CDR3 in amino acids: CAWSLAWAGELFF. The DNA for the CDR3 is TGTGCCTGGAGTCTAGCTTGGGCCGGGGAGCTGTTTTTT.

The chain recombines TRBV5-5 with TRBJ1-2; D is uncertain. Germline V gives CDR1 SGHKS, CDR2 YYEKEE (reference sequence). This CDR3 comprises 15 residues. V shed 0 bases and J shed 2 bases, with 11 bases lying between them. DNA of the CDR3: TGTGCCAGCAGCTTGGAGGCATCTAGGAACTATGGCTACACCTTC. Its translation: CASSLEASRNYGYTF.